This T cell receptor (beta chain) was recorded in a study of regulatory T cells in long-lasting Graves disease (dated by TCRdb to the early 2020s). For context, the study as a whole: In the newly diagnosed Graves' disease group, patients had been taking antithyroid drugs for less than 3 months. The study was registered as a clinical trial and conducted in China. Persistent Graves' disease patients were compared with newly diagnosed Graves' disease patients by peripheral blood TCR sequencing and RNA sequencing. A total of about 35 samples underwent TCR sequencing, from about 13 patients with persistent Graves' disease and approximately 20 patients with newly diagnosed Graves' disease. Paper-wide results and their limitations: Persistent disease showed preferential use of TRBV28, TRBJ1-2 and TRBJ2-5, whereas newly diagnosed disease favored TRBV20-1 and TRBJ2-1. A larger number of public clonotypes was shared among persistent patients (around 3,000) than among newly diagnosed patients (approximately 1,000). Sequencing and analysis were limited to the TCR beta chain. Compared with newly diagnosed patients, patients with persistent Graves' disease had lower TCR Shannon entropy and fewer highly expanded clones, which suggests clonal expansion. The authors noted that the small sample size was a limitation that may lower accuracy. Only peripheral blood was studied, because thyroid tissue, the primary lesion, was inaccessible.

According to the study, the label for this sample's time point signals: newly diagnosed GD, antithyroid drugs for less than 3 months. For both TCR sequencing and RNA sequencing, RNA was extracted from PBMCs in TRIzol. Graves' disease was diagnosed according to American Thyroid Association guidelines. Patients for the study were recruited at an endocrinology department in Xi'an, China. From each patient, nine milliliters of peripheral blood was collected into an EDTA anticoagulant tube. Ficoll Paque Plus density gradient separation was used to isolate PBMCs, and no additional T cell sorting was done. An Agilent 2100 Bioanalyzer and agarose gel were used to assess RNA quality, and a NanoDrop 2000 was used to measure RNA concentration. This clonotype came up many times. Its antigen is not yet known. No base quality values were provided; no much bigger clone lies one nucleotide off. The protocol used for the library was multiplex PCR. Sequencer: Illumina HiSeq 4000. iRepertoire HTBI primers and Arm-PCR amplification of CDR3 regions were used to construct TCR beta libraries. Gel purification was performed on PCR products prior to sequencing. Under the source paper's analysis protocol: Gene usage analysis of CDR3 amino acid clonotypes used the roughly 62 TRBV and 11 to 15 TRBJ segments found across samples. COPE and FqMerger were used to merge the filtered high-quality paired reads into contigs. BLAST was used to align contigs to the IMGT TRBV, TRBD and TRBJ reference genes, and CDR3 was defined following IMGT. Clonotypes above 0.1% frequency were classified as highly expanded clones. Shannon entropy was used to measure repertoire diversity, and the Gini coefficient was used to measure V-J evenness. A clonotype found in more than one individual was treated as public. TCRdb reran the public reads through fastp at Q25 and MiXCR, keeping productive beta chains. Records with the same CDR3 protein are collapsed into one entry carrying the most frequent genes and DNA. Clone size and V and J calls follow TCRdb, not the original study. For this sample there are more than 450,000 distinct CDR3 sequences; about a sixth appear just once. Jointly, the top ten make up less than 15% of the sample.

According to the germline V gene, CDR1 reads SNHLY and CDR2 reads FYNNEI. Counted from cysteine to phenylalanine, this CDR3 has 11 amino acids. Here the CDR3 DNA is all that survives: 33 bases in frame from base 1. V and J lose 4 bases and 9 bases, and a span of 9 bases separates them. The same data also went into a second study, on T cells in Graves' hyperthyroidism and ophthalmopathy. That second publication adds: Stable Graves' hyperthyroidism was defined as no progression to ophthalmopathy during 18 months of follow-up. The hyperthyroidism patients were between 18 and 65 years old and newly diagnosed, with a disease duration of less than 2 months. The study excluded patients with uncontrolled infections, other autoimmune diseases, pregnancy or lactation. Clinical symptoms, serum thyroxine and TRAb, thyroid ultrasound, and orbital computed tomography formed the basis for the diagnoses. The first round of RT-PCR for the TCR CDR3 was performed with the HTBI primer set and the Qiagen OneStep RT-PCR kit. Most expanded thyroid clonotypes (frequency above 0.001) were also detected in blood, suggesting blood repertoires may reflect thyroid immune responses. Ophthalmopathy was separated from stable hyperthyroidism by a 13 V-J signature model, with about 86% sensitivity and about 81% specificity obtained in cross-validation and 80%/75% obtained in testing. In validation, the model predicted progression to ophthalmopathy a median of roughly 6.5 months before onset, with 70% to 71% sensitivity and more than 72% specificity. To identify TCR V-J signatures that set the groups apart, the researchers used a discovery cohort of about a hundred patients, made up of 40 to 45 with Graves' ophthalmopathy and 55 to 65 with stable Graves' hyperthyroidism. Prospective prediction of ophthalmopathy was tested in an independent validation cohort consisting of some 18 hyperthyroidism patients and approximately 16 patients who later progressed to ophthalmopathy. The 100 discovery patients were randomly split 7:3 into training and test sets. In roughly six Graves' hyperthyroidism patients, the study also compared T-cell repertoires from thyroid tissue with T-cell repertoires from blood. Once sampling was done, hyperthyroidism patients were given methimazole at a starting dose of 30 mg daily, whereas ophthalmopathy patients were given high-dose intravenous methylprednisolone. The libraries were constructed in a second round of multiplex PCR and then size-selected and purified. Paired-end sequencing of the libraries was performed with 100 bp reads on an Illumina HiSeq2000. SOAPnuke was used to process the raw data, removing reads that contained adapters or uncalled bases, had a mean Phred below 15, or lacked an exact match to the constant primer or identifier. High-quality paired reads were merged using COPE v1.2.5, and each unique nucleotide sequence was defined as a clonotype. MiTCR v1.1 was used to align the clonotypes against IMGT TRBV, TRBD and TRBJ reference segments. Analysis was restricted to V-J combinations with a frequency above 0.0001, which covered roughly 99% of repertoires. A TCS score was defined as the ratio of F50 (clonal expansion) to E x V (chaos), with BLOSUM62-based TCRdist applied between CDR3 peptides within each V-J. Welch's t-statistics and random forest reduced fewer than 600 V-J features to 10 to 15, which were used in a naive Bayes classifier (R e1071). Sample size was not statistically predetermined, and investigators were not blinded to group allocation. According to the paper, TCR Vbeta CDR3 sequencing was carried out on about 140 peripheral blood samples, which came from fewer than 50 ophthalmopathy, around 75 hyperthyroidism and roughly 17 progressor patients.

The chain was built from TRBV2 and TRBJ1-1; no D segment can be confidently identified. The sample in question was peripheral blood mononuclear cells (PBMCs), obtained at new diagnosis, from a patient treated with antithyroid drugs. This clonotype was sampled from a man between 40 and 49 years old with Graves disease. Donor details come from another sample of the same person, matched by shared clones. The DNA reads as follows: TGTGCCAGCAGTGTTTCGAGGAAAGCTTTCTTT. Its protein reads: CASSVSRKAFF.